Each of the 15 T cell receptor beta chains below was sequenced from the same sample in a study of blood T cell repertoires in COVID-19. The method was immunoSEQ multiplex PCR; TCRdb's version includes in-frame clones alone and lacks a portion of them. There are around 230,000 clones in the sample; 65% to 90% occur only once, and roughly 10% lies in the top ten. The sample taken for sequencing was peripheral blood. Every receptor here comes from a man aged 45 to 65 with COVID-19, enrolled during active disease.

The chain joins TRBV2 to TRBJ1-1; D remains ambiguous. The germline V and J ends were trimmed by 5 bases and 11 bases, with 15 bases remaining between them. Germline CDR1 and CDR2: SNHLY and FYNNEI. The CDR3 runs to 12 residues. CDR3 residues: CASSLRLREAFF. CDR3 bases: TGTGCCAGCAGTCTTCGTCTAAGGGAGGCTTTCTTT.

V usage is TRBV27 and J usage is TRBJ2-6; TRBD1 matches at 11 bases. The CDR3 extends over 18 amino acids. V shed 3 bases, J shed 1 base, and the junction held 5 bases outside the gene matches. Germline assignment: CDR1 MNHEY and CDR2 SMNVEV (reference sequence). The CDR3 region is CASSFRTGGTSGANVLTF. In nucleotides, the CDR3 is TGTGCCAGCAGTTTCCGGACAGGGGGCACATCTGGGGCCAACGTCCTGACTTTC.

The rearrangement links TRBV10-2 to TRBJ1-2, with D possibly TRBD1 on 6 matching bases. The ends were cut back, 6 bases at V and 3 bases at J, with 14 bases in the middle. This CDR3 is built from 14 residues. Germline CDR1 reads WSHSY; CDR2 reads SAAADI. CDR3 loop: CASREGGGDYGYTF. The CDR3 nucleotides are TGCGCCAGCAGAGAAGGGGGGGGAGACTATGGCTACACCTTC.

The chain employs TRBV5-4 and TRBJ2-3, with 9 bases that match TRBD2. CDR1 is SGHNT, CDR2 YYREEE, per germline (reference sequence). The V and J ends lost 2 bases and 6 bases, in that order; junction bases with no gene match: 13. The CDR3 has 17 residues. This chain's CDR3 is CASSFPRREGTADTQYF. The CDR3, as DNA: TGTGCCAGCAGCTTCCCTCGGCGGGAGGGCACGGCCGATACGCAGTATTTT.

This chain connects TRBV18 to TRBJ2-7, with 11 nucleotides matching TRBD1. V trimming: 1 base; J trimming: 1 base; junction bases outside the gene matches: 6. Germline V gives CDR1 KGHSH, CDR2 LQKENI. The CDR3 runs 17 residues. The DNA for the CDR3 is TGTGCCAGCTCACCACTTCCCGGGACAGGGGGTTCCTACGAGCAGTACTTC. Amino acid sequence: CASSPLPGTGGSYEQYF.

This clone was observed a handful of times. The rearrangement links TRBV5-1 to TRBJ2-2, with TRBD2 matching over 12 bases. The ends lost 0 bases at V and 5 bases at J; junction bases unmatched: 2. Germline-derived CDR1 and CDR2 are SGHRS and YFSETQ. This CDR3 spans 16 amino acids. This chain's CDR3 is CASSLGGTSGTGELFF. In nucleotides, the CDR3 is TGCGCCAGCAGCTTGGGAGGGACTAGCGGGACCGGGGAGCTGTTTTTT.

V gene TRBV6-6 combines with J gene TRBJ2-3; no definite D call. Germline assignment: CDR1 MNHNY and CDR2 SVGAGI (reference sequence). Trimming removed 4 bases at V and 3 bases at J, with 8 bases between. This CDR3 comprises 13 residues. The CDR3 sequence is CASSSKETDTQYF. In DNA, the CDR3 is TGTGCCAGCAGTTCCAAGGAGACAGATACGCAGTATTTT.

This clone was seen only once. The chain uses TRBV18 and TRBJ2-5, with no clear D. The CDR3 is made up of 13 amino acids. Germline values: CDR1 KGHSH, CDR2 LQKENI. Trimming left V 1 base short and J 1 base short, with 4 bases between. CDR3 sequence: CASSPRPQETQYF. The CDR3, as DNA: TGTGCCAGCTCACCACGGCCCCAAGAGACCCAGTACTTC.

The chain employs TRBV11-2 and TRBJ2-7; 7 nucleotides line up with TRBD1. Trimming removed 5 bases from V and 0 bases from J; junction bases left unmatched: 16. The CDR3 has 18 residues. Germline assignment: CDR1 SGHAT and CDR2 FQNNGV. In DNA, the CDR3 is TGTGCCAGCAGCCGACAGGGATCGGGCGGTAAGGGCTCCTACGAGCAGTACTTC. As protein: CASSRQGSGGKGSYEQYF.

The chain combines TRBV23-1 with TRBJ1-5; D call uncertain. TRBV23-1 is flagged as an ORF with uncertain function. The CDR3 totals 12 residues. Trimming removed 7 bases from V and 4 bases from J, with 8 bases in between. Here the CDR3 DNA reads TGCGCCAGCAAGAGAGGGAATCAGCCCCAGCATTTT. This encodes CASKRGNQPQHF.

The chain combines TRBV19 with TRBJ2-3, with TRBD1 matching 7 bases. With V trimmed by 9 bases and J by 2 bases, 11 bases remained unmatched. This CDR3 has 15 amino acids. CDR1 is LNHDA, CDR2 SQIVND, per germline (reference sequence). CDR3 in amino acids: CASRRGRAPTDTQYF. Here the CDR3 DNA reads TGTGCCAGCAGAAGGGGGCGGGCCCCCACAGATACGCAGTATTTT.

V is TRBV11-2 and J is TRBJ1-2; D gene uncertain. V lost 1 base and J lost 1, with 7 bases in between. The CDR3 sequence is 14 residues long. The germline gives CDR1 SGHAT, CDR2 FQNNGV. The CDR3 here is CASSLGHINYGYTF. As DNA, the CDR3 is TGTGCCAGCAGCTTAGGACATATTAACTATGGCTACACCTTC.

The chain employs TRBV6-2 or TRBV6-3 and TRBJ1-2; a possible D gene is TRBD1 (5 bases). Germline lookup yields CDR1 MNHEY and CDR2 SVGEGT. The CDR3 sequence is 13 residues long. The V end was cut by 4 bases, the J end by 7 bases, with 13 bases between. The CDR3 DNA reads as TGTGCCAGCAGTTCCCAAGGGGAAATTGGCTACACCTTC. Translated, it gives CASSSQGEIGYTF.

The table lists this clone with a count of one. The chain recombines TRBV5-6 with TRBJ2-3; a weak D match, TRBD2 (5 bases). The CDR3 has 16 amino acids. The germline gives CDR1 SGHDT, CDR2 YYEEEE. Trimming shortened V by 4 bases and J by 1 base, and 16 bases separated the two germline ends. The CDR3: CASSPPSLVGTDTQYF. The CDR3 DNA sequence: TGTGCCAGCAGCCCACCTAGCCTAGTGGGCACAGATACGCAGTATTTT.

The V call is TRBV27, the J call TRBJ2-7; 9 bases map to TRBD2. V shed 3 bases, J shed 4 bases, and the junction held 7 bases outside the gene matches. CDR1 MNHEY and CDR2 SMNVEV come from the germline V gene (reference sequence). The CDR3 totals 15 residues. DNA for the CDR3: TGTGCCAGCAGTTTGGGGCGGGGGGGCAGTTACGAGCAGTACTTC. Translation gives CASSLGRGGSYEQYF.